The source of this TCR beta chain is a study of cytomegalovirus exposure and HLA in healthy donors. The PCR contained 60 Vbeta and 13 Jbeta primers. Sequencing used immunoSEQ multiplex PCR; TCRdb keeps in-frame clones, though not all of them. The sample's table shows about 200,000 clones. These donors, healthy bone marrow donors, were studied. The CDR3 spans 14 residues. CDR1 and CDR2 (germline): SNHLY, FYNNEI. The sequenced material came from PBMCs. The source is a girl aged 2-10 years in good health and CMV-seropositive. This chain links TRBV2 with TRBJ2-5; 10 nucleotides line up with TRBD2. The DNA end is a closer match to TRBJ2-7, so the J assignment may be wrong. In DNA, the CDR3 is TGTGCCAGCAAGAGGACTAGCGGAACCTACGAGCAGTACTTC. Translated: CASKRTSGTYEQYF.